Below are 8 T cell receptor beta chains sequenced from a single sample in a study of OX40 agonist ivuxolimab in advanced cancers. Method: immunoSEQ multiplex PCR; TCRdb's copy keeps in-frame clones and lacks some. This table holds 65,000 to 95,000 clones, around 86% found once. Sequencing used CD4+ or CD8+ T cells sorted from blood, obtained in a trial of the OX40 agonist ivuxolimab. The receptors stem from an adult with an advanced solid tumor such as melanoma, head and neck, liver or kidney cancer.

The V call is TRBV27, the J call TRBJ1-6; no firm D call. Trimming shortened V by 2 bases and J by 7 bases, and 9 bases separated the two germline ends. Looked up from germline, CDR1 is MNHEY and CDR2 is SMNVEV (reference sequence). The CDR3 loop spans 14 amino acids. In DNA, the CDR3 is TGTGCCAGCAGTTTACTCCTACCGAATTCACCCCTCCACTTT. It encodes CASSLLLPNSPLHF.

This chain links TRBV5-4 with TRBJ2-3, with D unclear. The germline V and J ends were trimmed by 1 base and 6 bases, with 6 bases remaining between them. Germline V gene sequence: CDR1 SGHNT, CDR2 YYREEE (reference sequence). This CDR3 region has 12 residues. The CDR3 sequence is CASSLWTDTQYF. In DNA form, the CDR3 reads TGTGCCAGCAGCTTGTGGACGGATACGCAGTATTTT.

The V and J genes are TRBV5-1 and TRBJ2-1; 10 nucleotides align to TRBD2. J gave up 8 bases and V 0 bases, and 8 bases lay outside the gene matches. CDR1 and CDR2 from the germline V gene are SGHRS and YFSETQ. CDR3 size: 16 residues. The CDR3 loop reads CASSLGLLAGEYEQFF. DNA of the CDR3: TGCGCCAGCAGCTTGGGTTTGCTAGCGGGAGAGTATGAGCAGTTCTTC.

The rearrangement joins TRBV28 to TRBJ2-7; TRBD2 aligns across 10 bases. The CDR3 runs 13 residues. Germline trimming cut 5 bases from V and 7 bases from J; bases unmatched to any gene: 5. CDR1 MDHEN and CDR2 SYDVKM come from the germline V gene. The CDR3 reads CASSSGRVGEQYF. CDR3 sequence (DNA): TGTGCCAGCAGTAGCGGGAGGGTGGGGGAGCAGTACTTC.

This chain uses TRBV10-2 with TRBJ2-1; D gene uncertain. CDR1 and CDR2 from the germline V gene are WSHSY and SAAADI. Trimming took 4 bases from V and 10 from J, leaving 14 bases between them. This CDR3 spans 13 amino acids. CDR3 coding DNA: TGCGCCAGCAGTGTTCGGAAGCCGGGCGAGCAGTTCTTC. Amino acids: CASSVRKPGEQFF.

The genes are TRBV18 and TRBJ1-3; tentative D call: TRBD1 (5 bases). Trimming took 0 bases from V and 0 from J, leaving 12 bases between them. This CDR3 has 17 residues. The germline gives CDR1 KGHSH, CDR2 LQKENI. The CDR3 here is CASSPPTGGSSGNTIYF. CDR3 bases: TGTGCCAGCTCACCACCTACGGGGGGAAGCTCTGGAAACACCATATATTTT. Full variable domain (remainder filled in from reference TRBV18 and TRBJ1-3): NAGVMQNPRHLVRRRGQEARLRCSPMKGHSHVYWYRQLPEEGLKFMVYLQKENIIDESGMPKERFSAEFPKEGPSILRIQQVVRGDSAAYFCASSPPTGGSSGNTIYFGEGSWLTVV.

The chain carries TRBV2 and TRBJ1-1; 10 bases agree with TRBD1. J was trimmed by 0 bases and V by 8 bases; bases with no gene match: 12. The CDR3 is 17 residues long. Per germline, CDR1 SNHLY and CDR2 FYNNEI. The CDR3 DNA sequence: TGTGCCAGCCAAAAGTCCGGGACAGGGGCCGTGAACACTGAAGCTTTCTTT. This encodes CASQKSGTGAVNTEAFF.

The genes are TRBV2 and TRBJ1-1; unclear D gene. V was trimmed by 6 bases and J by 8 bases, leaving 10 bases between them. Germline CDR1 reads SNHLY; CDR2 reads FYNNEI. The CDR3 runs 11 residues. This CDR3 is CASRYRSEAFF. In nucleotides, the CDR3 is TGTGCCAGCAGGTACAGATCCGAAGCTTTCTTT.